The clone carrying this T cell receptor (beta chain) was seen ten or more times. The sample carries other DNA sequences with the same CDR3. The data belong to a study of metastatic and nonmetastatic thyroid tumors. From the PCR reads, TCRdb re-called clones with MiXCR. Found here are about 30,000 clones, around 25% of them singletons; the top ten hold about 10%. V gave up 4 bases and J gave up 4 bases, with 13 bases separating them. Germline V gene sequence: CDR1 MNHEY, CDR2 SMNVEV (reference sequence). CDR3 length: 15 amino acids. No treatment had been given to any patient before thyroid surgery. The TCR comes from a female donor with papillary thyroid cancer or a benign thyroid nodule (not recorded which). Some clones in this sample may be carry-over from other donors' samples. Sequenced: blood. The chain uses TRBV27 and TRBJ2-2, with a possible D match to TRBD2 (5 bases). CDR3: CASSSTVRGTGELFF. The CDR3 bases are TGTGCCAGCAGTTCGACCGTCCGGGGCACCGGGGAGCTGTTTTTT.